The 15 T cell receptor beta chains below come from one sample, sequenced in a study of blood T cell repertoires in COVID-19. Data came from immunoSEQ multiplex PCR; TCRdb stores just in-frame clones and leaves some out. Among a few hundred thousand clones listed, 88% were seen once. Specimen: peripheral blood. All receptors derive from a woman between 25 and 40 years old who had recovered from COVID-19.

This clone was picked up a small number of times. The CDR3 DNA reads as TGCGCCAGCAGCCTACTTGGGACAGGGGGAAAGGGGGAGCTGTTTTTT. Translating gives CASSLLGTGGKGELFF. This rearrangement joins TRBV4-1 to TRBJ2-2, with TRBD1 identical over 11 bases. J gave up 8 bases and V 4 bases, and 9 bases lay outside the gene matches. CDR3 length: 16 amino acids. Per germline, CDR1 MGHRA and CDR2 YSYEKL.

The CDR3 DNA is TGTGCCAGCAGCCAGGGGGTTCCGTCCTACGAGCAGTACTTC. It encodes CASSQGVPSYEQYF. The chain couples TRBV6-5 to TRBJ2-7; TRBD1 agrees at 7 bases. The V gene's germline CDR1 is MNHEY and CDR2 SVGAGI. The junction had 6 bases not matched to a gene; V was cut back by 6 bases and J by 1 base. The CDR3 runs to 14 residues.

The rearrangement joins TRBV5-1 to TRBJ2-1; the match to TRBD2 covers 7 bases. Germline values: CDR1 SGHRS, CDR2 YFSETQ. Trimming cost V 2 bases and J 5 bases; bases outside gene matches: 4. The CDR3 runs to 14 residues. The DNA of the CDR3 is TGCGCCAGCAGCTTTAGCGGGCGAGACAATGAGCAGTTCTTC. Protein product: CASSFSGRDNEQFF.

This chain connects TRBV2 to TRBJ2-7; possibly TRBD2 for D (5 bases). The CDR3 length is 12 residues. With 6 bases removed from V and 6 bases from J, the gap between germline ends came to 12 bases. The germline V gene encodes CDR1 SNHLY and CDR2 FYNNEI. CDR3 sequence (DNA): TGTGCCAGCAGCGTGGAGAGGGCCGAGCAGTACTTC. Amino acid sequence: CASSVERAEQYF.

V usage is TRBV28 and J usage is TRBJ1-2; D remains ambiguous. This CDR3 comprises 12 residues. Germline CDR1 MDHEN, CDR2 SYDVKM. V dropped 3 bases and J dropped 6 bases, with 8 bases sitting between them. CDR3 sequence (DNA): TGTGCCAGCAGTTTTCAGGAACATGGCTACACCTTC. Its translation: CASSFQEHGYTF.

The rearrangement uses TRBV10-3 and TRBJ2-7; 10 bases are shared with TRBD1. CDR3 length equals 14 residues. The V gene end was trimmed by 10 bases and the J gene end by 2 bases; junction bases not matched to a gene: 8. Germline assignment: CDR1 ENHRY and CDR2 SYGVKD. In DNA form, the CDR3 reads TGTGCCAGCGCGTCCGGGACAGGGGCCTACGAGCAGTACTTC. Translation: CASASGTGAYEQYF.

The chain has TRBV5-1 and TRBJ2-5; 12 bases line up with TRBD2. The germline CDR1 and CDR2 sequences are SGHRS and YFSETQ. V gave up 5 bases and J gave up 4 bases; unmatched junction bases: 6. The CDR3 runs 15 residues. For the CDR3, the DNA is TGCGCCAGCAGTCAGACTAGCGGGGGAGGAGAGACCCAGTACTTC. This sequence encodes CASSQTSGGGETQYF.

This chain uses TRBV19 with TRBJ1-1; no firm D call. CDR1 LNHDA and CDR2 SQIVND come from the germline V gene (reference sequence). CDR3 size: 13 residues. V was clipped by 3 bases and J by 1 base, with 6 bases between them. CDR3 bases: TGTGCCAGTAGTATTCTTCGGAACACTGAAGCTTTCTTT. As protein: CASSILRNTEAFF.

The chain couples TRBV28 to TRBJ2-2; D is perhaps TRBD2 (6 bases). V was cut by 6 bases and J by 6 bases, with 17 bases left in between. From germline, CDR1 is MDHEN and CDR2 SYDVKM. This CDR3 has 15 residues. This CDR3 reads CASSTGTLGAGELFF. The CDR3 nucleotides read TGTGCCAGCAGCACCGGGACTCTGGGGGCCGGGGAGCTGTTTTTT.

The chain employs TRBV10-3 and TRBJ2-5, with a weak D call TRBD1 (5 bases). V shed 10 bases and J shed 3 bases, with 9 bases lying between them. CDR3 length equals 11 residues. Germline-derived CDR1 and CDR2 are ENHRY and SYGVKD. The CDR3 loop is CATLGEETQYF. The CDR3 DNA is TGTGCCACCCTAGGGGAAGAGACCCAGTACTTC.

V gene TRBV10-3 combines with J gene TRBJ2-3; 9 bases align to TRBD2. CDR3 length: 18 amino acids. With V trimmed by 2 bases and J by 2 bases, 11 bases remained unmatched. Germline V gene data show CDR1 as ENHRY and CDR2 as SYGVKD. The CDR3 loop is CAISEGSAGGISTDTQYF. The CDR3 DNA reads as TGTGCCATCAGTGAGGGGTCGGCGGGGGGGATCTCCACAGATACGCAGTATTTT.

CDR3 in DNA: TGTGCCAGCAGCGAGCGGGGCGGGTCCTACAATGAGCAGTTCTTC. It codes for CASSERGGSYNEQFF. This chain joins TRBV3-1 (or the pseudogene TRBV3-2) and TRBJ2-1, with 7 bases lining up with TRBD2. The CDR3 contains 15 residues. Losses at the gene ends were 5 bases for V and 1 base for J; bases not matched to a gene: 5. CDR1 LGHDT and CDR2 YNNKEL come from the germline V gene (reference sequence).

The chain recombines TRBV6-5 with TRBJ2-3; no firm D call. CDR1 MNHEY and CDR2 SVGAGI come from the germline V gene. The V gene lost 8 bases and the J gene lost 2 bases, with 11 bases spanning the gap. This CDR3 is built from 13 residues. The DNA for the CDR3 is TGTGCCAGCCCCCTGGGCCCCACAGATACGCAGTATTTT. This gives the protein CASPLGPTDTQYF.

This chain uses TRBV6-5 with TRBJ2-5, with TRBD1 as a possible D gene (5 bases). CDR3 size: 13 residues. Germline V gene lookup returns CDR1 MNHEY and CDR2 SVGAGI. Trimming took off 2 bases at V and 1 base at J, with 5 bases between the two ends. The CDR3: CASSYGAQETQYF. CDR3 nucleotides: TGTGCCAGCAGTTACGGGGCCCAAGAGACCCAGTACTTC.

This clone was found a few times. The chain links TRBV27 to TRBJ1-4, with D tentatively TRBD1 (5 bases). The germline V gene has CDR1 MNHEY and CDR2 SMNVEV (reference sequence). CDR3 length: 14 amino acids. V was cut by 3 bases and J by 3 bases, with 8 bases left in between. The DNA of the CDR3 is TGTGCCAGCAGTTTCGGGACTGCTAATGAAAAACTGTTTTTT. Translating gives CASSFGTANEKLFF.